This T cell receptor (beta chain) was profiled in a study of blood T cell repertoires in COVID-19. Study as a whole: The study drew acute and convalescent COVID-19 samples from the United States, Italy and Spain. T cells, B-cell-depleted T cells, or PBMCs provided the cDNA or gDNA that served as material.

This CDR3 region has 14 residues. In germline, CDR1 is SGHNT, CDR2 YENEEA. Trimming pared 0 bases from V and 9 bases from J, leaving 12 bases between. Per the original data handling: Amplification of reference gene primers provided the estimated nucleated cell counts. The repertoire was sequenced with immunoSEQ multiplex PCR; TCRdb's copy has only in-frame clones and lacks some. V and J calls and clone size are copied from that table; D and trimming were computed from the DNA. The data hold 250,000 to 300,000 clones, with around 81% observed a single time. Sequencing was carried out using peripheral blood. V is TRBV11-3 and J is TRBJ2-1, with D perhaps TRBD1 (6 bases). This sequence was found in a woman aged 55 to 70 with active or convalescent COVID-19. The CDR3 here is CASSLDYRAGEQFF. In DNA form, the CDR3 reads TGTGCCAGCAGCTTAGATTACAGGGCGGGTGAGCAGTTCTTC.